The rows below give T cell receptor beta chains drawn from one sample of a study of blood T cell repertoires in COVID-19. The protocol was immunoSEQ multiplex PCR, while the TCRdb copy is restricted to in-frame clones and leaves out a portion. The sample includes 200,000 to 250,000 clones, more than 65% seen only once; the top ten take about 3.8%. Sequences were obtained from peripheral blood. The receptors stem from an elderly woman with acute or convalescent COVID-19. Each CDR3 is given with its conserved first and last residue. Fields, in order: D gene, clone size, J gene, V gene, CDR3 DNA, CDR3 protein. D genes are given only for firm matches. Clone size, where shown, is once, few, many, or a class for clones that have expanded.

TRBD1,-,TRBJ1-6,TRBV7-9,TGTGCCAGCAGCGTAGGACAGGGGCTTAATTCACCCCTCCACTTT,CASSVGQGLNSPLHF
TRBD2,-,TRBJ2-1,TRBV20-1,TGCAGTGCTAGTGGCTCCCGGGGGGTCCTTTACAATGAGCAGTTCTTC,CSASGSRGVLYNEQFF
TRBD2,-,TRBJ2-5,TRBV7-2,TGTGCCAGCAGCCCCCAGACTAGCGGGGGACCGTACCAAGAGACCCAGTACTTC,CASSPQTSGGPYQETQYF
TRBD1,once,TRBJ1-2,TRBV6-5,TGTGCCAGCATCCGACAGGGGAACTATGGCTACACCTTC,CASIRQGNYGYTF
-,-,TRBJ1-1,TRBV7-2,TGTGCCAGCAGCCCCCGACAGGAGATGAACACTGAAGCTTTCTTT,CASSPRQEMNTEAFF
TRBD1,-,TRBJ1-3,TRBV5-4,TGTGCCAGCAGCTCGGGACAGGGGGCTCTCAGTGGAAACACCATATATTTT,CASSSGQGALSGNTIYF
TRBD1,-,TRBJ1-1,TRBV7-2,TGTGCCAGCAGCTTCGATGGACAGGGGAGAACTGAAGCTTTCTTT,CASSFDGQGRTEAFF
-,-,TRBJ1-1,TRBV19,TGTGCCAGTAGTCGCGCGGGGGGTGGCGCTGAAGCTTTCTTT,CASSRAGGGAEAFF
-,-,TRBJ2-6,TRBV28,TGTGCCAGCAGTTTATGGTCCCCTCCCTCTGGGGCCAACGTCCTGACTTTC,CASSLWSPPSGANVLTF
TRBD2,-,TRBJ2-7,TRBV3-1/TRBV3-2,TGTGCCAGCAGCCAAACAGGCGGGAGCTCCTACGAGCAGTACTTC,CASSQTGGSSYEQYF
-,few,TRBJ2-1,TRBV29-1,TGCAGCGTTGAAGATCGAAGTCTAGCTATGAATGAGCAGTTCTTC,CSVEDRSLAMNEQFF
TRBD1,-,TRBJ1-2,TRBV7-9,TGTGCCAGCAGCTCCACAGGGGTGGATGGCTACACCTTC,CASSSTGVDGYTF
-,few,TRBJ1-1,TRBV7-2,TGTGCCAGCAGCTTAGGAGGTGGCAGCGGGACTGAAGCTTTCTTT,CASSLGGGSGTEAFF
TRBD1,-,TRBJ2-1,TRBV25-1,TGTGCCAGCAGCGCACCGGGACAGTACAATGAGCAGTTCTTC,CASSAPGQYNEQFF
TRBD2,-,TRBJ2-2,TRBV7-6,TGTGCCAGCAGCGACGTAAAGCGGGGTAACACCGGGGAGCTGTTTTTT,CASSDVKRGNTGELFF
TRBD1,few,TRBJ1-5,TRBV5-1,TGCGCCAGCAGCTTGGGGACAGGGGGCAATCAGCCCCAGCATTTT,CASSLGTGGNQPQHF
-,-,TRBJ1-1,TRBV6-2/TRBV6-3,TGTGCCAGCAGTTGGAGCAGGAACACTGAAGCTTTCTTT,CASSWSRNTEAFF
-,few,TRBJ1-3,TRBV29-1,TGCAGCGTTGACACTGGTATCGGACAGCCCCTCTCTGGAAACACCATATATTTT,CSVDTGIGQPLSGNTIYF
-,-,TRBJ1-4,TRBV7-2,TGTGCCAGCAGCTCAACAGGGATCGTCAAGGAAAAACTGTTTTTT,CASSSTGIVKEKLFF
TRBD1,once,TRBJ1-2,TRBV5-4,TGTGCCAGCAGCTTGACAGGGGGCGAGTACACCTTC,CASSLTGGEYTF
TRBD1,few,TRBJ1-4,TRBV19,TGTGCCAGTAGTCCCCGACAGGGAGAAAGTGAAAAACTGTTTTTT,CASSPRQGESEKLFF
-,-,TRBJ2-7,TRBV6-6,TGTGCCAGTTCGGGTGGGTACGAGCAGTACTTC,CASSGGYEQYF
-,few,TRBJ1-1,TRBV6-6,TGTGCCAGCAGTTACTCGAGGGCAGGGGCTAACACTGAAGCTTTCTTT,CASSYSRAGANTEAFF
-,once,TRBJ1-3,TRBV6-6,TGTGCCAGCAGTTACGAGTGGGGGGTGAAGGGAAACACCATATATTTT,CASSYEWGVKGNTIYF
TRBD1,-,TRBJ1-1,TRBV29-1,TGCAGCGTTCAGGGACAGTGGGAACTGAACACTGAAGCTTTCTTT,CSVQGQWELNTEAFF
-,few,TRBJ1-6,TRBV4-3,TGCGCCAGCAGCCCAGCTGCGGCCAGGGGTAATTCACCCCTCCACTTT,CASSPAAARGNSPLHF
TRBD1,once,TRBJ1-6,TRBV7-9,TGTGCCAGCAGCTTAGACGGGACAGGGGAATCACCCCTCCACTTT,CASSLDGTGESPLHF
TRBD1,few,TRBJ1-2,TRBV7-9,TGTGCCAGCAGCCAGCTGACAGGGGACTATGGCTACACCTTC,CASSQLTGDYGYTF
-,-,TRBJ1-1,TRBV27,TGTGCCAGCGGGAGCGCTGAAGCTTTCTTT,CASGSAEAFF
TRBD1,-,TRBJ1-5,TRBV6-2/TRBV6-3,TGTGCCAGCAGTTCCGCCGGGACAGTGGGCAATCAGCCCCAGCATTTT,CASSSAGTVGNQPQHF
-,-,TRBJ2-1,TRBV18,TGTGCCAGCTCACCTAGCCTCTCCTACAATGAGCAGTTCTTC,CASSPSLSYNEQFF
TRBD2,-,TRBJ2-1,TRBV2,TGTGCCAGCAAGAAGCGGGGGGGCCTAGGGGAGCAGTTCTTC,CASKKRGGLGEQFF
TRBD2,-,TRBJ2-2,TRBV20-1,TGCAGTGCTAGTCTAGCGGGGATAAACACCGGGGAGCTGTTTTTT,CSASLAGINTGELFF
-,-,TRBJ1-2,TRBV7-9,TGTGCCAGCAGCTTTGCTGAGAGGAACTACACCTTC,CASSFAERNYTF
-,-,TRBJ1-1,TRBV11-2,TGTGCCAGCAGCTGGGGGGTGAGGAACACTGAAGCTTTCTTT,CASSWGVRNTEAFF
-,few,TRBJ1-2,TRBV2,TGTGCCAGCAGACTCGGGACTTCGGATGGCTACACCTTC,CASRLGTSDGYTF
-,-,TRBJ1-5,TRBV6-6,TGTGCCAGCAGTTCAGCACAGGGCGATAGCAATCAGCCCCAGCATTTT,CASSSAQGDSNQPQHF
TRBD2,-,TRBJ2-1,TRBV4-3,TGCGCCAGCAGCCGCCTTCTAGCGGGGCCCTACAATGAGCAGTTCTTC,CASSRLLAGPYNEQFF
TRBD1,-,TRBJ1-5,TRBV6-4,TGTGCCAGCAGTTGGGACAGGGGGCAAAGCAATCAGCCCCAGCATTTT,CASSWDRGQSNQPQHF
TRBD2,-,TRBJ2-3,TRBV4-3,TGCGCCAGCAGCCAAGTGTGGACTAGCGGGGGGGCAACAGATACGCAGTATTTT,CASSQVWTSGGATDTQYF
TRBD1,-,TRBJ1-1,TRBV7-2,TGTGCCAGCAGCTCTCAGGGGGCTAACACTGAAGCTTTCTTT,CASSSQGANTEAFF
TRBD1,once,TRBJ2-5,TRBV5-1,TGCGCCAGCAGGGAGACAGGGGGTAGGCAAGAGACCCAGTACTTC,CASRETGGRQETQYF
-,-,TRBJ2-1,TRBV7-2,TGTGCCAGCAGCTTCGGGACACTGGCCTACAATGAGCAGTTCTTC,CASSFGTLAYNEQFF
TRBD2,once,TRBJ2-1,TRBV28,TGTGCAGCGGGGGGGCCCCTAAAATTCTTC,CAAGGPLKFF
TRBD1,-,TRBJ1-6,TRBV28,TGTGCCGAGGCCGGGACAGGGAACAATTCACCCCTCCACTTT,CAEAGTGNNSPLHF
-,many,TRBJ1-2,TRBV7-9,TGTGCCAGCAGCCACCCGGCCCGGAGCGGTTTCTATGGCTACACCTTC,CASSHPARSGFYGYTF
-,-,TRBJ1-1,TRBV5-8,TGTGCCAGCAGCTTGGCCGGGAATGGAGGTTGGACTGAAGCTTTCTTT,CASSLAGNGGWTEAFF
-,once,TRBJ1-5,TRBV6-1,TGTGCCAGCAGTGAAGGCGCTAGGAGGGTTAGTAGCAATCAGCCCCAGCATTTT,CASSEGARRVSSNQPQHF
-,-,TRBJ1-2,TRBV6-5,TGTGCCAGCATCAGCGGAGGAGGTGGCTACACCTTC,CASISGGGGYTF
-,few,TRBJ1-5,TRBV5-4,TGTGCCACGTCCTCTGGCGGTCAGAGCAATCAGCCCCAGCATTTT,CATSSGGQSNQPQHF